This TCR beta chain was observed in a study of T cell responses to AZD1222 COVID-19 vaccine (dated by TCRdb to 2020 to 2022). Regarding the research as a whole: A total of approximately 230 trial participants underwent TCR sequencing, of whom about 210 received two doses of AZD1222 and roughly 25 received two doses of the MenACWY control vaccine. Trial participants were enrolled by age into subgroups of 18-55, 56-69 and 70-plus years, and around 150, 28 and 57 TCR-sequenced participants, respectively, were included in these subgroups.

This clone has a handful of counts. Which antigen it targets is not known. Base qualities are not recorded, but no much larger clone differs from it by a single base. The CDR3 runs 14 amino acids, cysteine and phenylalanine included. Only the CDR3 DNA stays, 42 bases, in frame from base 1. The junction shows trimming of 3 bases on V and 3 bases on J, plus 12 bases between the germline ends. CDR1 and CDR2, looked up from the germline V gene, are MDHEN and SYDVKM. The time point tag for this specimen amounts to: about 28 days (+/-7) after the second vaccine dose. Because spike-specific TCR depth and breadth did not differ between the two schedules, AZD1222 recipients who got a second dose at roughly 4 weeks were pooled with those who got a second dose at roughly 12 weeks. Vaccinee samples were obtained from the UK trials COV001 and COV002, which included a single-blind randomized controlled phase 2/3 trial of AZD1222 (ChAdOx1 nCoV-19) in healthy adults. Trial participant PBMC samples were collected at day 0 and day 28 after the second dose for TCRbeta chain sequencing.

The CDR3 regions of human TCRbeta chains were analyzed by immunosequencing. Per the source publication's procedure: TCRs in the repertoires were matched against a reference library of SARS-CoV-2-specific TCRs that had been generated with the MIRA antigen-specificity platform. Breadth was defined as the fraction of unique TCRs that were SARS-CoV-2-associated, and depth was defined as the fraction of total T cells that were SARS-CoV-2-associated. Using the MIRA data, each spike-specific TCR was mapped to the spike region that the TCR reacts to and placed in a CD4 or CD8 class. Log10-transformed breadth and depth values were compared by one-way ANOVA with Sidak's multiple comparisons tests. The source is immuneACCESS, and TCRdb retained only in-frame sequences with V and J called. Part of the clones is not carried over; for the studies checked, unresolved V genes explain less than half of this, and the remainder is unexplained. V, J and clone size reflect that table, while D and trimming were determined from the DNA. The sample table lists under 200,000 clones, more than 75% of them with a count of one. The ten largest clones capture roughly 4% of the sample.

Broad study findings and their caveats: Conclusions about previously exposed vaccinees were limited because only a handful of AZD1222 recipients were SARS-CoV-2 seropositive at baseline. CD4 TCRs associated with the vaccine covered the entire spike protein, and the dominant responses were in regions 160-218 and 743-854. No day 14 peak-response samples were available, so repertoires were characterized only after the peak T cell response. Participants were mostly white British and included more females than males, and it was suggested by the authors that clonal diversity may have been underestimated. Reportedly, almost half of the unique spike-specific TCRs recognized epitopes lying outside the regions that are mutated in the B.1.351 and B.1.1.7 variants. The 56-69-year group was small, and its depth increase did not reach significance, likely because of low power. After two AZD1222 doses, spike-specific TCR breadth and depth were significantly higher than at day 0 and than in MenACWY recipients.

Sample: peripheral blood, taken 28 days after the second AZD1222 dose. The sequence joins TRBV28 to TRBJ2-7; D gene: possibly TRBD1, on 7 matching bases. This receptor was obtained from an adult who received the AZD1222 COVID-19 vaccine. The CDR3 region has the sequence CASSFGQGGYEQYF. The nucleotide sequence is given as TGTGCCAGCAGTTTCGGCCAGGGGGGCTACGAGCAGTACTTC.